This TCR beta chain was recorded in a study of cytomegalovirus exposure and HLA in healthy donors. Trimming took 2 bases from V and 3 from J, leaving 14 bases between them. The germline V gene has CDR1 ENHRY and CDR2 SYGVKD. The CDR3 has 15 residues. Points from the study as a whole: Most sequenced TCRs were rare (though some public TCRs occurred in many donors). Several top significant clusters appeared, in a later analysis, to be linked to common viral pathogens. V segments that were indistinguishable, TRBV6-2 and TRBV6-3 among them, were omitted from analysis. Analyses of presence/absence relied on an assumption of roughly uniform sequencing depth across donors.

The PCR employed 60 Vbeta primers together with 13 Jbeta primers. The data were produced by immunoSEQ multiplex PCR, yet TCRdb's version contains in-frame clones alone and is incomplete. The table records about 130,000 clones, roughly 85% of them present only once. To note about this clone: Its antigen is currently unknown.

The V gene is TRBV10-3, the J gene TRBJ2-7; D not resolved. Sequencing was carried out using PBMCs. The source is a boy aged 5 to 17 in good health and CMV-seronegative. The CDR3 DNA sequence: TGTGCCATCAGTGAGATTGTAGACTCGCTCTACGAGCAGTACTTC. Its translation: CAISEIVDSLYEQYF.